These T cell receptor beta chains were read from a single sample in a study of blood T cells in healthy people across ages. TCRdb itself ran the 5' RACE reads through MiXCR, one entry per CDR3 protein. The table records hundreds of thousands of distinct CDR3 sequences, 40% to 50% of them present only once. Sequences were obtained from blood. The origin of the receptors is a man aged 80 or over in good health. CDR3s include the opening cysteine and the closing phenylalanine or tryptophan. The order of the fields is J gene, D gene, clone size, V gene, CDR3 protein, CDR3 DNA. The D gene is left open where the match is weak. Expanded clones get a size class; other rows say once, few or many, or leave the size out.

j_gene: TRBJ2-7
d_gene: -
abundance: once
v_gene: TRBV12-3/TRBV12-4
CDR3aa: CASSLSWTNPYEQYF
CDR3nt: TGTGCCAGCAGTCTGTCCTGGACTAACCCCTACGAGCAGTACTTC

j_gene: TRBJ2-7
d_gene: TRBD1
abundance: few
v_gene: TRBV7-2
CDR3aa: CASRSGTGGYEQYF
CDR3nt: TGTGCCTCCCGCTCCGGGACAGGGGGCTACGAGCAGTACTTC

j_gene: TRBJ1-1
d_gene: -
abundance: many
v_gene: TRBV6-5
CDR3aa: CASRRQAQAEAFF
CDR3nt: TGTGCCAGCAGGCGACAGGCCCAGGCAGAAGCTTTCTTT

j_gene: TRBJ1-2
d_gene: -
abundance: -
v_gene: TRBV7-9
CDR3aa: CASSSPRQVNYGYTF
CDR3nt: TGTGCCAGCAGCTCCCCAAGGCAGGTGAACTATGGCTACACCTTC

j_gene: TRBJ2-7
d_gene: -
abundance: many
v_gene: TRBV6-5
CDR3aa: CASAGASSAAEQYF
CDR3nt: TGTGCCAGCGCCGGAGCCTCTTCGGCCGCCGAGCAGTACTTC

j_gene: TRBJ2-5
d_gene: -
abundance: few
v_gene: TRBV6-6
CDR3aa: CASSYRGGVETQYF
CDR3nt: TGTGCCAGCAGTTACAGGGGTGGGGTAGAGACCCAGTACTTC

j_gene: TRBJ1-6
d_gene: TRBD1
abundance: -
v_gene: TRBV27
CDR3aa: CASSLDRGRRNSPLHF
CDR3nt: TGTGCCAGCAGTTTGGACAGGGGGCGCCGTAATTCACCCCTCCACTTT

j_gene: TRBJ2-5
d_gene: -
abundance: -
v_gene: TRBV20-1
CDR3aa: CCARGASMGTQYF
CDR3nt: TGCTGTGCTAGAGGGGCTAGTATGGGGACCCAGTACTTC

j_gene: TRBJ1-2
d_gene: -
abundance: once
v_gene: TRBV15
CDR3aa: CATSRGGSYGYTF
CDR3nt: TGTGCCACCAGCAGGGGGGGGTCCTATGGCTACACCTTC

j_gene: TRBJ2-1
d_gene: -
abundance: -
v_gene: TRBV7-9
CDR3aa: CASSLSGTPPEQFF
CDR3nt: TGTGCCAGCAGCTTGTCCGGGACCCCGCCTGAGCAGTTCTTC

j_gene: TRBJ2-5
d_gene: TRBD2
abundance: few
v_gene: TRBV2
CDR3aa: CASSELVASGGEVYF
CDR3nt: TGTGCCAGCAGTGAATTAGTGGCTAGCGGGGGGGAGGTGTACTTC

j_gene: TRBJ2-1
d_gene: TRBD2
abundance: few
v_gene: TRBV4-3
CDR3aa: CASSQTPAGGPEDNEQFF
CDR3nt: TGCGCCAGCAGCCAAACCCCTGCGGGAGGGCCTGAGGACAATGAGCAGTTCTTC

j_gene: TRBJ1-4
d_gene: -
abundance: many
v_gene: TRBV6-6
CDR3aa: CASSLGSEKLFF
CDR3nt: TGTGCCAGCTCCCTGGGTTCGGAAAAACTGTTTTTT

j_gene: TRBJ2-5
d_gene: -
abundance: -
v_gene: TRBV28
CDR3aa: CASSLGGVQVVWETQYF
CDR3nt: TGTGCCAGCAGTTTAGGGGGAGTGCAGGTCGTTTGGGAGACCCAGTACTTC

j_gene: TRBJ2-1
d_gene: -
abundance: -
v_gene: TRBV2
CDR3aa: CASTWGSSRGDEQFF
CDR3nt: TGTGCCAGCACTTGGGGCAGCTCCCGGGGTGATGAGCAGTTCTTC

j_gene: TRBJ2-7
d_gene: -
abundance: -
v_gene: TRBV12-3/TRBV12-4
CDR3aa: CASSTTLGATYEQYF
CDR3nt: TGTGCCAGCAGTACCACTTTGGGCGCGACCTACGAGCAGTACTTC

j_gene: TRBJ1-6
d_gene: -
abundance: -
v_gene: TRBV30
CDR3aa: CAWSVHRGVNSPLHF
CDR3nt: TGTGCCTGGAGTGTACATCGGGGGGTTAATTCACCCCTCCACTTT

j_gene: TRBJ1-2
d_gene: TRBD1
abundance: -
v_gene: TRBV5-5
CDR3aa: CASSLARQGIGYGYTF
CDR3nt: TGTGCCAGCAGCTTGGCTCGACAGGGAATCGGCTATGGCTACACCTTC

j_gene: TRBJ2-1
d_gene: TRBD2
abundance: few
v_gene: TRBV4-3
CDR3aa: CASSQVLLPSGGIDEQFF
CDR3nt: TGCGCCAGCAGCCAGGTTTTACTTCCTAGCGGGGGGATCGATGAGCAGTTCTTC

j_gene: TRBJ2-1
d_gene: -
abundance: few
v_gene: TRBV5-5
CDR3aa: CASSGGSGPLSYNEQFF
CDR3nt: TGTGCCAGCAGCGGGGGTTCGGGGCCGCTCTCCTACAATGAGCAGTTCTTC

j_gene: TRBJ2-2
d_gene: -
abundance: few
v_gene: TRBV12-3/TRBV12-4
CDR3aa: CASSPLQGTGELFF
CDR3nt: TGTGCCAGCAGTCCACTACAGGGAACCGGGGAGCTGTTTTTT

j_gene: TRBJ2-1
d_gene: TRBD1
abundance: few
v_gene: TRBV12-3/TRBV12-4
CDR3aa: CASGPRGRVSNEQFF
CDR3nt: TGTGCCAGCGGTCCCAGGGGGCGGGTTAGCAATGAGCAGTTCTTC

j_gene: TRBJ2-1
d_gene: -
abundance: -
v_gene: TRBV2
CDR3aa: CASTQGTSYNEQFF
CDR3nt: TGTGCCAGCACTCAGGGGACCTCCTACAATGAGCAGTTCTTC

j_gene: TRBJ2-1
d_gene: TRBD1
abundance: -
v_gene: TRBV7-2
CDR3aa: CASSPQTGFEQFF
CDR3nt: TGTGCCAGCAGCCCCCAGACAGGGTTTGAGCAGTTCTTC

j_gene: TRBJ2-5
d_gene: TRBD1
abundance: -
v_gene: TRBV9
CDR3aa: CASSVGDRVVETQYF
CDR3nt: TGTGCCAGCAGCGTAGGGGACAGGGTTGTGGAGACCCAGTACTTC

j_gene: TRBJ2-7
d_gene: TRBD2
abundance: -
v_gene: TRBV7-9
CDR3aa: CASSTLTSGSEQYF
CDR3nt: TGTGCCAGCAGCACCCTGACTAGCGGGAGCGAGCAGTACTTC

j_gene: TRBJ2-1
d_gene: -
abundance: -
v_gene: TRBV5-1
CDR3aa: CASSLYLMSGEAHEQFF
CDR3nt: TGCGCCAGCAGCTTGTATCTGATGTCCGGTGAGGCACATGAGCAGTTCTTT

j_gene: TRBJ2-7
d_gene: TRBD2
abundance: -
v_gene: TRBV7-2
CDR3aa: CASSLGGRVDEQYF
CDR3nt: TGTGCCAGCAGCTTAGGGGGGAGGGTCGACGAGCAGTACTTC

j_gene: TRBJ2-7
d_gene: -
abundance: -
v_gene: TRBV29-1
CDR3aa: CSASDGGEQYF
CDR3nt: TGCAGCGCCTCTGACGGGGGCGAGCAGTACTTC

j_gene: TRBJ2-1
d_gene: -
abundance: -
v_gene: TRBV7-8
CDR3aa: CASSLLYYLGVGSYNEQFF
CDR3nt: TGTGCCAGCAGCTTATTATACTACCTTGGCGTAGGATCCTACAATGAGCAGTTCTTC

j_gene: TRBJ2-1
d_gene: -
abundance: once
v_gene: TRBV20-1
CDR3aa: CSARRGASYNEQFF
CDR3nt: TGCAGTGCTCGACGGGGGGCCTCCTACAATGAGCAGTTCTTC

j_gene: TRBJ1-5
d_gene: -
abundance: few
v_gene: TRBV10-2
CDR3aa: CASRGFGNQPQHF
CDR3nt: TGCGCCAGCAGAGGGTTTGGCAATCAGCCCCAGCATTTT

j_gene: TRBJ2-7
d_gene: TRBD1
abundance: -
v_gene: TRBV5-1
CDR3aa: CASSLGQGVGEQYF
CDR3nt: TGCGCCAGCAGCTTGGGACAGGGAGTAGGAGAGCAGTACTTC

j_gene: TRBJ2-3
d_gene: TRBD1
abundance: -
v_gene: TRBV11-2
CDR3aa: CASRRTGGYGTDTQYF
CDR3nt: TGTGCCAGCAGACGTACAGGGGGCTACGGCACAGATACGCAGTATTTT

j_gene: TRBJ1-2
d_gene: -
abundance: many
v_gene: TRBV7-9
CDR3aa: CASIPGDYNYGYTF
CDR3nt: TGTGCCAGCATCCCAGGGGACTATAACTATGGCTACACCTTC

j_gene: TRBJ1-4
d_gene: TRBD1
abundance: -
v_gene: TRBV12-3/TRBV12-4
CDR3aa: CASSLASGTGGPQLFF
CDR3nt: TGTGCCAGCAGTTTAGCGTCCGGGACAGGGGGCCCCCAACTGTTTTTT

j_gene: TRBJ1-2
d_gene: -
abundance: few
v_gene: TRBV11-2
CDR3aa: CASSLNSYGYTF
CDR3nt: TGTGCCAGCAGCTTAAATAGCTATGGCTACACCTTC

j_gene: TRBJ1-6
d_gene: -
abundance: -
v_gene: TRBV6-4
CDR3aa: CASSERDGNSPLHF
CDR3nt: TGTGCCAGCAGTGAGAGGGACGGGAATTCACCCCTCCACTTT

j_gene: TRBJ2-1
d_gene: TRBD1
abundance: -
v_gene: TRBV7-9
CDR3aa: CASSLAGTGGEQFF
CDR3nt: TGTGCCAGCAGCTTAGCAGGGACAGGGGGTGAGCAGTTCTTC

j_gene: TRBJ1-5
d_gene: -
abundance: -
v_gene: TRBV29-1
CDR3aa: CSVGGTENQPQHF
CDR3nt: TGCAGCGTCGGGGGGACTGAGAATCAGCCCCAGCATTTT

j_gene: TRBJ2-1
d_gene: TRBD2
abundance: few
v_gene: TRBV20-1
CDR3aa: CSVRTGRASGRGSNEQFF
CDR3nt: TGCAGTGTTCGGACAGGCCGTGCTAGCGGGAGAGGGTCCAATGAGCAGTTCTTC

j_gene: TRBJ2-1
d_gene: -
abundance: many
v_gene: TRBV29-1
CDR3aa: CSVGSPDNEQFF
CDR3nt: TGCAGCGTTGGGAGCCCCGACAATGAGCAGTTCTTC

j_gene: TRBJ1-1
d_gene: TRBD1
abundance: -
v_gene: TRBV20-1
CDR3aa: CSAWDRATEAFF
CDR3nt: TGCAGTGCCTGGGACAGAGCAACTGAAGCTTTCTTT

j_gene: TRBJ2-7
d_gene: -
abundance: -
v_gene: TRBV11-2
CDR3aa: CASSLPPNSYEQYF
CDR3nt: TGTGCCAGCAGCCTTCCCCCAAACTCCTACGAGCAGTACTTC

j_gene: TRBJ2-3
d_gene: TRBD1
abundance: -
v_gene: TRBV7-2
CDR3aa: CAGSLGQGAGVFTDTQYF
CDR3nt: TGTGCCGGCAGCTTAGGACAGGGGGCTGGGGTTTTCACAGATACGCAGTATTTT

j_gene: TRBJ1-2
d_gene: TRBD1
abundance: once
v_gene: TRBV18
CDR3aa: CASSRGTGIPDNYGYTF
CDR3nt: TGTGCCAGCTCAAGAGGGACAGGGATACCGGATAACTATGGCTACACCTTC

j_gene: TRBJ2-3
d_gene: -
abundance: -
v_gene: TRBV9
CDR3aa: CASSVEPMDTQYF
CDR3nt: TGTGCCAGCAGCGTAGAACCAATGGATACGCAGTATTTT

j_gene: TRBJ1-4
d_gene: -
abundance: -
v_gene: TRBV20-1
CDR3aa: CSAASGTPLGTNEKLFF
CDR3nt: TGCAGTGCAGCCTCCGGGACACCCCTGGGAACTAATGAAAAACTGTTTTTT

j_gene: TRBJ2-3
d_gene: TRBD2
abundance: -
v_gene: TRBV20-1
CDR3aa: CSARDPAGSTDTQYF
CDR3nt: TGCAGTGCTAGAGATCCAGCGGGGAGCACAGATACGCAGTATTTT

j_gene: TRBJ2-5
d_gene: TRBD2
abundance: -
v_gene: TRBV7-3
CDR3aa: CASSLSPASGGQETQYF
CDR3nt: TGTGCCAGCAGCTTAAGTCCGGCTAGCGGGGGCCAAGAGACCCAGTACTTC

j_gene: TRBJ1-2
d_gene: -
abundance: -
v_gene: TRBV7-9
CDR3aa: CASSPGTLESYGYTF
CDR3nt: TGTGCCAGCAGCCCGGGGACCCTTGAGAGCTATGGCTACACCTTC

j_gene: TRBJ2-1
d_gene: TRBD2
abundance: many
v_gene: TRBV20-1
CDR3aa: CSARDGSGGANEQFF
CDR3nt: TGCAGTGCTAGAGATGGAAGCGGGGGGGCGAATGAGCAGTTCTTC

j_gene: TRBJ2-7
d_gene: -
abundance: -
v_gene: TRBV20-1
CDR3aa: CSAGRPSSYEQYF
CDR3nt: TGCAGTGCCGGGAGACCCTCCTCCTACGAGCAGTACTTC

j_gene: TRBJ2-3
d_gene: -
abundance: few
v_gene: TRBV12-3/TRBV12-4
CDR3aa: CASRDLDTQYF
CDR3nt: TGTGCCAGCAGGGACCTAGATACGCAGTATTTT

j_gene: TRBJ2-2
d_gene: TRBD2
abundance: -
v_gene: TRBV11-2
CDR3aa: CASSLVSGGATGELFF
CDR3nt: TGTGCCAGCAGCTTAGTCAGCGGGGGGGCCACCGGGGAGCTGTTTTTT

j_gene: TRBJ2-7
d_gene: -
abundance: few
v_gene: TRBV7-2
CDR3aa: CASSLGGALTYEQYF
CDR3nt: TGTGCCAGCAGCTTAGGGGGGGCCTTAACCTACGAGCAGTACTTC

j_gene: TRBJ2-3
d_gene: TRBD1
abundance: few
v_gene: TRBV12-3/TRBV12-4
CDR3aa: CASSATGPDTQYF
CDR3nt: TGTGCCAGCAGTGCGACAGGGCCCGATACGCAGTATTTT